This TCR beta chain is from a study of OX40 agonist ivuxolimab in advanced cancers. Study information: Ivuxolimab is a fully human IgG2 antibody that activates OX40 (CD134).

This clone was counted once. CDR1 and CDR2 from the germline V gene are SGHTA and FQGNSA. Trimming shortened V by 5 bases and J by 4 bases, and 14 bases separated the two germline ends. The length of the CDR3 is 14 residues. Method: immunoSEQ multiplex PCR; TCRdb's copy keeps in-frame clones and lacks some. The top ten clones hold 21% of a sample with around 40,000 clones, about 82% of them seen once. The V and J genes are TRBV7-2 and TRBJ1-1, with D possibly TRBD1 on 6 matching bases. This sequence originates from an adult with an advanced solid tumor such as melanoma, head and neck, liver or kidney cancer. Sequencing used CD4+ or CD8+ T cells sorted from blood, obtained in a trial of the OX40 agonist ivuxolimab. CDR3 amino acids: CASSRRTVGTEAFF. In DNA form, the CDR3 reads TGTGCCAGCAGCCGACGGACAGTAGGCACTGAAGCTTTCTTT.